The rows below give T cell receptor beta chains drawn from one sample of a study of blood T cell repertoires in COVID-19. Method: immunoSEQ multiplex PCR; TCRdb's copy keeps in-frame clones and lacks some. Found here are about 180,000 clones, about four fifths of them singletons; the top ten hold over 15%. Sequenced sample: PBMCs or T cells enriched from blood (not recorded which). These receptors were obtained from a man between 60 and 70 years old who had recovered from COVID-19. Both conserved end residues are part of each CDR3. A D gene is named only where the DNA matches it firmly. A clone size is listed for some rows: how often the clone was seen (once, few, many), or a class if it is expanded.

TRBV4-1	TRBJ2-1	few	TRBD2	TGCGCCAGCAGCCAAGAAGGGACTAGCGGATACAATGAGCAGTTCTTC	CASSQEGTSGYNEQFF
TRBV19	TRBJ1-3	NA	NA	TGTGCCAGTACCCGGACAGCAAACTCTGGAAACACCATATATTTT	CASTRTANSGNTIYF
TRBV9	TRBJ2-3	NA	TRBD2	TGTGCCAGCAGCGTAGCGCCCAGCGGGGGGGCCTCGGATACGCAGTATTTT	CASSVAPSGGASDTQYF
TRBV24-1	TRBJ2-3	once	TRBD2	TGTGCCACCAGTGACCCGACTAGCGGGAGAAGGGATACGCAGTATTTT	CATSDPTSGRRDTQYF
TRBV27	TRBJ1-5	NA	NA	TGTGCCAGCAGTGTATCCCCGCCCGGGATAGGCAATCAGCCCCAGCATTTT	CASSVSPPGIGNQPQHF
TRBV24-1	TRBJ2-2	NA	NA	TGTGCCACCCGGACAGCTAACACCGGGGAGCTGTTTTTT	CATRTANTGELFF
TRBV11-3	TRBJ2-2	NA	NA	TGTGCCAGCAGCTTAGATAGAAGCACCGGGGAGCTGTTTTTT	CASSLDRSTGELFF
TRBV7-9	TRBJ2-7	NA	NA	TGTGCCAGCAGCTTAGGGGGCGGAGCCGACGAGCAGTACTTC	CASSLGGGADEQYF
TRBV6-5	TRBJ2-3	NA	TRBD2	TGTGCCAGCAGCGGAGCGGGGGCGGTCACAGATACGCAGTATTTT	CASSGAGAVTDTQYF
TRBV2	TRBJ1-1	NA	NA	TGTGCCAGCAGTGGAACCCGGGACACTGAAGCTTTCTTT	CASSGTRDTEAFF
TRBV28	TRBJ1-1	NA	NA	TGTGCCAGCAGATCCGCTGACAGACTCAATGAAGCTTTCTTT	CASRSADRLNEAFF
TRBV4-1	TRBJ2-1	NA	TRBD2	TGCGCCAGCAGCCAGGCCTTCTTGCGGGGGGGCACCCATGAGCAGTTCTTC	CASSQAFLRGGTHEQFF
TRBV28	TRBJ2-3	NA	NA	TGTGCCAGCAGCGACTCGTGGGTGGCAGATACGCAGTATTTT	CASSDSWVADTQYF
TRBV7-2	TRBJ1-5	NA	TRBD1	TGTGCCAGCAGCTCCACAGGGGGCTGGAGCAATCAGCCCCAGCATTTT	CASSSTGGWSNQPQHF
TRBV18	TRBJ2-1	NA	NA	TGTGCCAGCTCGCGCAGCGCGAGCTCCTACAATGAGCAGTTCTTC	CASSRSASSYNEQFF
TRBV24-1	TRBJ2-7	NA	TRBD1	TGTGCCACCAGTGCTACAGGGGTCCTTTACGAGCAGTACTTC	CATSATGVLYEQYF
TRBV7-2	TRBJ1-4	NA	NA	TGTGCCAGCAGCGAAGGGGGAACTAATGAAAAACTGTTTTTT	CASSEGGTNEKLFF
TRBV7-3	TRBJ2-7	NA	TRBD2	TGTGCCAGCAGCTTAGCCCAGCGGGGCATCTACGAGCAGTACTTC	CASSLAQRGIYEQYF
TRBV27	TRBJ2-7	once	NA	TGTGCCAGCAGTCCCCGGGCGGGACGGGGCTACGAGCAGTACTTC	CASSPRAGRGYEQYF
TRBV29-1	TRBJ1-3	NA	NA	TGCAGCCACGCGGGCGGCTCTGGAAACACCATATATTTT	CSHAGGSGNTIYF
TRBV5-8	TRBJ2-2	NA	NA	TGTGCCAGCAGCTTGGCCCGGGTGGACACCGGGGAGCTGTTTTTT	CASSLARVDTGELFF
TRBV11-2	TRBJ2-7	few	TRBD1	TGTGCCAGCAGCTCCCGGGTACAGGGGGCCCTTCCCTACGAGCAGTACTTC	CASSSRVQGALPYEQYF
TRBV11-2	TRBJ1-5	NA	NA	TGTGCCAGCAGCTTAACGGGAACTCAGCCCCAGCATTTT	CASSLTGTQPQHF
TRBV3-1/TRBV3-2	TRBJ1-1	NA	NA	TGTGCCAGCAGCCATTCCGGGTCCTACACTGAAGCTTTCTTT	CASSHSGSYTEAFF
TRBV6-1	TRBJ1-3	NA	NA	TGTGCCAGCAGTGAAGCGCTACGCCGAAGCTCTGGAAACACCATATATTTT	CASSEALRRSSGNTIYF
TRBV6-1	TRBJ1-1	NA	TRBD1	TGTGCCAGCAGTGACAAGAGCAGGGGGGCTGAAGCTTTCTTT	CASSDKSRGAEAFF
TRBV18	TRBJ2-1	NA	TRBD2	TGTGCCAGCTCACCACCGTCTAGAGCGGGGGGCAATGAGCAGTTCTTC	CASSPPSRAGGNEQFF
TRBV19	TRBJ1-1	NA	TRBD1	TGTGCCAGTAGTTATAGGACAGGGATGAACACTGAAGCTTTCTTT	CASSYRTGMNTEAFF
TRBV3-1/TRBV3-2	TRBJ2-1	NA	NA	TGTGCCAGCAGCTTGTCGGGGGTAGGGTACAATGAGCAGTTCTTC	CASSLSGVGYNEQFF
TRBV19	TRBJ2-1	NA	TRBD1	TGTGCCAGTAGTCTTACGACAGGGGGGAGCTCCTACAATGAGCAGTTCTTC	CASSLTTGGSSYNEQFF
TRBV19	TRBJ2-3	NA	TRBD1	TGTGCCAGTAGACGGGACAGGAGCACAGATACGCAGTATTTT	CASRRDRSTDTQYF
TRBV10-1	TRBJ1-5	few	NA	TGCGAGGGGAAAAGTCAGCCCCAGCATTTT	CEGKSQPQHF
TRBV5-1	TRBJ2-7	once	TRBD2	TGCGCCAGCAGCTTGGGACTAGCCGTCCACGAGCAGTACTTC	CASSLGLAVHEQYF
TRBV27	TRBJ2-3	once	TRBD2	TGTGCCAGCAGTCCGTTTCTGCGGGGGGGCCGTGGAGATACGCAGTATTTT	CASSPFLRGGRGDTQYF
TRBV20-1	TRBJ1-1	NA	NA	TGCAGTGCTAGTGGTGGGGCGAATGAAGCTTTCTTT	CSASGGANEAFF
TRBV11-2	TRBJ2-7	NA	TRBD1	TGTGCCAGCAGCCCTACAGGGGGCGAGCAGTACTTC	CASSPTGGEQYF
TRBV20-1	TRBJ1-2	NA	NA	TGCAGTGCTAGTCCAGGGCTTAACTATGGCTACACCTTC	CSASPGLNYGYTF
TRBV5-4	TRBJ2-1	NA	TRBD2	TGTGCCAGCAGCTTGGCGGGACTAGCGTCTTACAATGAGCAGTTCTTC	CASSLAGLASYNEQFF
TRBV27	TRBJ2-6	NA	NA	TGTGCCAGCGGATCAGGGGTCGGTGGGGCCAACGTCCTGACTTTC	CASGSGVGGANVLTF
TRBV6-6	TRBJ2-5	NA	TRBD1	TGTGCCAGCAGCACCGACAGGGCCTCGGGGTCGGCCCAGTACTTC	CASSTDRASGSAQYF
TRBV9	TRBJ1-2	few	NA	TGTGCCAGCAGCGTACTCCCAGGAGGTAACTATGGCTACACCTTC	CASSVLPGGNYGYTF
TRBV28	TRBJ2-7	NA	NA	TGTGCCAGCAGTTATGACAGTTCCTACGAGCAGTACTTC	CASSYDSSYEQYF
TRBV4-1	TRBJ1-2	once	NA	TGCGCCAGCAGCCAAGAAGAAACAGGTTTTAACTATGGCTACACCTTC	CASSQEETGFNYGYTF
TRBV20-1	TRBJ1-5	NA	NA	TGCAGTGCTAGTGCAGGGCTGGGTGCTCCTAGCAATCAGCCCCAGCATTTT	CSASAGLGAPSNQPQHF
TRBV12-3/TRBV12-4	TRBJ2-1	NA	TRBD2	TGTGCCAGCAGTTCCCCTAGCGGAACTGAGCAGTTCTTC	CASSSPSGTEQFF
TRBV27	TRBJ2-1	NA	NA	TGTGCCAGCAGTTTTAGCACTCGCCTCAGCGATGAGCAGTTCTTC	CASSFSTRLSDEQFF
TRBV3-1/TRBV3-2	TRBJ1-6	NA	NA	TGTGCCAGCAGCCATCTCTTTGACAGGAATTCACCCCTCCACTTT	CASSHLFDRNSPLHF
TRBV5-6	TRBJ1-2	NA	TRBD1	TGTGCCAGCAGCTCGCAGGGGGCGTATGGCTACACCTTC	CASSSQGAYGYTF
TRBV7-8	TRBJ1-1	NA	NA	TGTGCCAGCAGCGTAATGAACACTGAAGCTTTCTTT	CASSVMNTEAFF
TRBV7-9	TRBJ2-6	NA	TRBD1	TGTGCCAGCAGCTTGTCCGGGACAGGCATCTCTGGGGCCAACGTCCTGACTTTC	CASSLSGTGISGANVLTF
TRBV10-1	TRBJ1-5	NA	TRBD1	TGCGCCAGCAGTGGTGGACAGGGCCTACTAAACAATCAGCCCCAGCATTTT	CASSGGQGLLNNQPQHF
TRBV3-1/TRBV3-2	TRBJ2-1	NA	TRBD2	TGTGCCAGCAGCCAAAAGGCCTTAGGGACTAGCGGGTACAATGAGCAGTTCTTC	CASSQKALGTSGYNEQFF
TRBV5-1	TRBJ2-7	NA	TRBD1	TGCGCCAGCAGCTTCTCCGGGACAGGTAGTTCCTACGAGCAGTACTTC	CASSFSGTGSSYEQYF
TRBV30	TRBJ2-2	once	NA	TGTGCCGCCTCAGGGAGGAGCACCGGGGAGCTGTTTTTT	CAASGRSTGELFF
TRBV3-1/TRBV3-2	TRBJ2-1	NA	TRBD2	TGTGCCAGCAGCCAATTCTTGGGAGGTAGCGGGAGTTGGGGTGAGCAGTTCTTC	CASSQFLGGSGSWGEQFF
TRBV19	TRBJ1-5	NA	TRBD1	TGTGCCAGTAGTGTCGGGGGACAGTCAAGAGGGTTACAGCCCCAGCATTTT	CASSVGGQSRGLQPQHF
TRBV5-1	TRBJ2-1	NA	TRBD1	TGCGCCAGCAGCTTGGGACAGGGGCCCTACAATGAGCAGTTCTTC	CASSLGQGPYNEQFF
TRBV10-3	TRBJ1-2	NA	TRBD1	TGTGCCATCAGGGAGACAGGGGTGGGACAAATCCGGGACTATGGCTACACCTTC	CAIRETGVGQIRDYGYTF
TRBV6-5	TRBJ2-7	NA	TRBD2	TGTGCCAGCACCCCTGGGGCTAGCGGTGCCTACGAGCAGTACTTC	CASTPGASGAYEQYF